Below, 22 T cell receptor beta chains from the same sample are listed, as sequenced in a study of CXCR3-negative and CXCR3-positive naive CD8 T cells. Researchers prepared the TRB cDNA libraries using 5' RACE with UMI labels. TCRdb re-called the 5' RACE reads and catalogs CDR3 proteins one per entry, DNA excluded. This listing includes around 160,000 distinct CDR3 sequences. Study outcomes and limitations: Naive CXCR3-positive cells had TRB CDR3s more hydrophobic than those of CXCR3-negative naive cells.

These receptors lack a known antigen. The sequenced material came from naive CXCR3+ CD8+ T cells from blood. The subset here: CD45RO-CCR7+CD27+CD95- naive CD8+ T cells expressing CXCR3 (TNR3+). All receptors derive from a human donor in good health. Some clones in this sample may be carry-over from other donors' samples.

The chain links TRBV12-3 or TRBV12-4 to TRBJ1-1. The CDR3 extends over 13 amino acids. The CDR3 reads CASSFQVNTEAFF.

The chain recombines TRBV7-8 with TRBJ2-1; the TCRdb D gene call, TRBD1, has no DNA to confirm it. The CDR3 sequence is 13 residues long. Germline loops: CDR1 SGHVS, CDR2 FQNEAQ. The CDR3 region is CATGASAYNEQFF.

This rearrangement joins TRBV4-3 to TRBJ1-2; TCRdb outputs TRBD1, but without DNA this stays unchecked. Germline CDR1 reads LGHNA; CDR2 reads YSLEER. CDR3 length: 15 residues. This CDR3 is CASSQGTVSNYGYTF.

The chain combines TRBV2 with TRBJ1-2. Germline assignment: CDR1 SNHLY and CDR2 FYNNEI. The CDR3 is made up of 18 amino acids. The CDR3 loop reads CASSELQPAEKIRHGYTF.

The V and J genes are TRBV7-3 and TRBJ1-2. Germline V CDR1 and CDR2: SGHTA, FQGTGA. The CDR3 totals 13 residues. The CDR3 loop reads CASSLTPEGGYTF.

This chain uses TRBV29-1 with TRBJ2-7; as DNA is missing, the TRBD2 call by TCRdb cannot be tested. The germline V gene encodes CDR1 SQVTM and CDR2 ANQGSEA. The CDR3 has 15 residues. CDR3 sequence reads: CSVEDRSGGPYEQYF.

This CDR3 reads CASSSWSWTINEQYF. The chain carries TRBV21-1 and TRBJ2-7. TRBV21-1 is tagged as a pseudogene. CDR3 size: 15 residues.

Here the CDR3 reads CASSSQPSYGYTF. This chain joins TRBV9 and TRBJ1-2. Germline CDR1 and CDR2: SGDLS and YYNGEE. The CDR3 has 13 residues. Drawing the rest from reference TRBV9 and TRBJ1-2, the complete variable domain is DSGVTQTPKHLITATGQRVTLRCSPRSGDLSVYWYQQSLDQGLQFLIQYYNGEERAKGNILERFSAQQFPDLHSELNLSSLELGDSALYFCASSSQPSYGYTFGSGTRLTVV.

The chain couples TRBV20-1 to TRBJ2-7; with no DNA, the TCRdb D assignment of TRBD2 cannot be verified. The length of the CDR3 is 15 residues. CDR1 is DFQATT and CDR2 is SNEGSKA in the germline V gene (reference sequence). CDR3 in amino acids: CSARGEEGRTYEQYF.

V usage is TRBV29-1 and J usage is TRBJ2-7; TCRdb outputs TRBD1, but without DNA this stays unchecked. In germline, CDR1 is SQVTM, CDR2 ANQGSEA. The CDR3 consists of 11 residues. The CDR3 sequence: CSPSGAYEQYF.

CDR3 loop: CASNLERSYNEQFF. This chain connects TRBV5-4 to TRBJ2-1; TCRdb's assignment of TRBD2 cannot be checked, as there is no DNA. This CDR3 region has 14 residues. The V gene's germline CDR1 is SGHNT and CDR2 YYREEE (reference sequence).

V usage is TRBV11-2 and J usage is TRBJ2-7; the D call of TRBD1 rests on TCRdb alone, since no DNA is present to check it. CDR1 is SGHAT and CDR2 is FQNNGV in the germline V gene. The CDR3 runs 15 residues. This CDR3 reads CASARGTDASYEQYF.

The rearrangement links TRBV29-1 to TRBJ2-1; TCRdb's D call of TRBD2 is untestable without DNA. CDR1 is SQVTM, CDR2 ANQGSEA, per germline. The length of the CDR3 is 13 residues. The CDR3 is CSVGTSDYNEQFF.

The rearrangement links TRBV20-1 to TRBJ1-1. The CDR3 is 13 amino acids. Germline loops: CDR1 DFQATT, CDR2 SNEGSKA (reference sequence). The CDR3 loop reads CSARGRMNTEAFF.

The gene calls are TRBV30 and TRBJ2-1; TCRdb outputs TRBD2, but without DNA this stays unchecked. CDR3 size: 16 residues. Germline V gene data show CDR1 as GTSNPN and CDR2 as SVGIG (reference sequence). CDR3 sequence: CAWHSGGLSSYNEQFF.

V is TRBV28 and J is TRBJ2-7; TCRdb lists TRBD1, though no DNA is available to test this call. The CDR3 totals 12 residues. The V gene's germline CDR1 is MDHEN and CDR2 SYDVKM. The CDR3 here is CASSTGPYEQYF.

The CDR3 region is CASSFRGGADEQFF. This rearrangement joins TRBV7-9 to TRBJ2-1; TCRdb's D call, TRBD1, is unchecked because there is no DNA. This CDR3 comprises 14 residues. Germline V lookup: CDR1 SEHNR, CDR2 FQNEAQ (reference sequence).

The V call is TRBV11-2, the J call TRBJ2-1; TCRdb gives TRBD1 as the D gene, but with no DNA this cannot be confirmed. The CDR3 runs 18 residues. CDR1 and CDR2 from the germline V gene are SGHAT and FQNNGV. CDR3 region: CASSLFHPGTSSYNEQFF.

The V gene is TRBV2, the J gene TRBJ1-1. The germline V gene encodes CDR1 SNHLY and CDR2 FYNNEI. This CDR3 has 14 residues. The CDR3 is CASRKDSMNTEAFF.

This chain connects TRBV5-1 to TRBJ1-1; TCRdb picks TRBD1, but there is no DNA to check that call. Per the germline V gene, CDR1 is SGHRS and CDR2 is YFSETQ. CDR3 length equals 15 residues. CDR3: CASSVQQGVGTEAFF.

The chain couples TRBV20-1 to TRBJ2-7; the D gene TCRdb calls, TRBD2, cannot be checked with no DNA. The V gene's germline CDR1 is DFQATT and CDR2 SNEGSKA (reference sequence). The CDR3 totals 17 residues. This CDR3 is CSLNSLGLAGISYEQYF.

J is TRBJ2-3 and V is TRBV29-1; TCRdb calls TRBD1, which cannot be checked without DNA. Germline-derived CDR1 and CDR2 are SQVTM and ANQGSEA. This CDR3 has 14 amino acids. Here the CDR3 reads CSVAPGIRADTQYF.